These T cell receptor beta chains were read from a single sample in a study of blood T cell repertoires in COVID-19. Some clones are missing from TCRdb's copy, which holds only in-frame ones; the method was immunoSEQ multiplex PCR. The sample lists about 280,000 clones, about 89% occurring once. Sequencing was done on a sample of peripheral blood. These receptors were taken from a middle-aged man with acute or convalescent COVID-19. The CDR3 runs from the conserved cysteine through the conserved F or W. D genes are given only for firm matches. Clone size is not always given. Where it is, it says once, few, many or a class for expanded clones.

J gene: TRBJ2-7; V gene: TRBV18; D gene: TRBD1; clone size: -; CDR3 protein: CASSQPGQGSYEQYF; CDR3 DNA: TGTGCCAGCTCACAACCGGGACAGGGCTCCTACGAGCAGTACTTC
J gene: TRBJ2-3; V gene: TRBV7-9; D gene: TRBD2; clone size: -; CDR3 protein: CASSLAVAGGITDTQYF; CDR3 DNA: TGTGCCAGCAGCTTAGCGGTAGCGGGGGGCATCACAGATACGCAGTATTTT
J gene: TRBJ2-5; V gene: TRBV2; D gene: -; clone size: -; CDR3 protein: CASTAQEETQYF; CDR3 DNA: TGTGCCAGCACGGCTCAGGAAGAGACCCAGTACTTC
J gene: TRBJ2-7; V gene: TRBV4-1; D gene: -; clone size: -; CDR3 protein: CASSHLGQSAEQYF; CDR3 DNA: TGCGCCAGCAGCCACCTTGGACAGTCCGCGGAGCAGTACTTC
J gene: TRBJ2-7; V gene: TRBV6-5; D gene: -; clone size: -; CDR3 protein: CASSYSPQGYEQYF; CDR3 DNA: TGTGCCAGCAGTTACTCCCCACAGGGCTACGAGCAGTACTTC
J gene: TRBJ2-6; V gene: TRBV5-1; D gene: TRBD1; clone size: -; CDR3 protein: CASSSGQEYSGANVLTF; CDR3 DNA: TGCGCCAGCAGCTCGGGACAGGAGTACTCTGGGGCCAACGTCCTGACTTTC
J gene: TRBJ2-7; V gene: TRBV4-1; D gene: -; clone size: -; CDR3 protein: CASSQDKRGGRYEQYF; CDR3 DNA: TGCGCCAGCAGCCAGGATAAGAGGGGGGGCCGATACGAGCAGTACTTC
J gene: TRBJ2-5; V gene: TRBV5-1; D gene: -; clone size: once; CDR3 protein: CASSLAGDETQYF; CDR3 DNA: TGCGCCAGCAGCTTGGCAGGGGACGAGACCCAGTACTTC
J gene: TRBJ1-2; V gene: TRBV9; D gene: -; clone size: -; CDR3 protein: CASSVGNRVDYGYTF; CDR3 DNA: TGTGCCAGCAGCGTAGGGAACAGGGTCGACTATGGCTACACCTTC
J gene: TRBJ1-1; V gene: TRBV9; D gene: TRBD1; clone size: -; CDR3 protein: CASSAGQGRSMNTEAFF; CDR3 DNA: TGTGCCAGCAGCGCCGGACAGGGGAGAAGTATGAACACTGAAGCTTTCTTT
J gene: TRBJ2-7; V gene: TRBV30; D gene: -; clone size: -; CDR3 protein: CACDRYSYEQYF; CDR3 DNA: TGTGCCTGCGACAGGTACTCCTACGAGCAGTACTTC
J gene: TRBJ1-2; V gene: TRBV29-1; D gene: -; clone size: once; CDR3 protein: CSVDRKLNPYGYTF; CDR3 DNA: TGCAGCGTTGACAGGAAGTTGAACCCCTATGGCTACACCTTC
J gene: TRBJ2-5; V gene: TRBV29-1; D gene: TRBD2; clone size: few; CDR3 protein: CSVASGQETQYF; CDR3 DNA: TGCAGCGTTGCTAGCGGACAAGAGACCCAGTACTTC
J gene: TRBJ2-7; V gene: TRBV29-1; D gene: TRBD1; clone size: -; CDR3 protein: CSARQGRYEQYF; CDR3 DNA: TGCAGCGCCAGACAGGGGCGCTACGAGCAGTACTTC
J gene: TRBJ2-2; V gene: TRBV18; D gene: -; clone size: -; CDR3 protein: CASSRLDTGELFF; CDR3 DNA: TGTGCCAGCTCCCGACTGGACACCGGGGAGCTGTTTTTT
J gene: TRBJ2-3; V gene: TRBV9; D gene: -; clone size: -; CDR3 protein: CASGKAGLTDTQYF; CDR3 DNA: TGTGCCAGCGGTAAAGCGGGCCTTACAGATACGCAGTATTTT
J gene: TRBJ1-2; V gene: TRBV7-8; D gene: -; clone size: -; CDR3 protein: CASSLGGTKYGYTF; CDR3 DNA: TGTGCCAGCAGCCTAGGGGGGACTAAGTATGGCTACACCTTC
J gene: TRBJ2-3; V gene: TRBV19; D gene: -; clone size: -; CDR3 protein: CASGSTGAYTDTQYF; CDR3 DNA: TGTGCCAGTGGTTCGACAGGAGCCTACACAGATACGCAGTATTTT
J gene: TRBJ2-7; V gene: TRBV6-5; D gene: -; clone size: once; CDR3 protein: CASSYSGLTYEQYF; CDR3 DNA: TGTGCCAGCAGTTACTCCGGGTTAACGTACGAGCAGTACTTC
J gene: TRBJ1-4; V gene: TRBV2; D gene: -; clone size: -; CDR3 protein: CASTSALGTNEKLFF; CDR3 DNA: TGTGCCAGCACTAGCGCTTTAGGGACTAATGAAAAACTGTTTTTT
J gene: TRBJ1-2; V gene: TRBV14; D gene: -; clone size: -; CDR3 protein: CASSQAGTISDYTF; CDR3 DNA: TGTGCCAGCAGCCAAGCCGGGACAATATCGGACTACACCTTC
J gene: TRBJ1-1; V gene: TRBV2; D gene: -; clone size: -; CDR3 protein: CASSVDWRAFF; CDR3 DNA: TGTGCCAGCAGTGTTGACTGGAGAGCTTTCTTT
J gene: TRBJ2-5; V gene: TRBV4-1; D gene: -; clone size: -; CDR3 protein: CASSPTRGHQETQYF; CDR3 DNA: TGCGCCAGCAGCCCCACGCGGGGCCATCAAGAGACCCAGTACTTC
J gene: TRBJ1-4; V gene: TRBV7-2; D gene: TRBD1; clone size: -; CDR3 protein: CASSPRQGFNEKLFF; CDR3 DNA: TGTGCCAGCAGCCCCCGACAGGGTTTTAATGAAAAACTGTTTTTT
J gene: TRBJ1-2; V gene: TRBV7-3; D gene: TRBD1; clone size: -; CDR3 protein: CASSLGVGTGREGYTF; CDR3 DNA: TGTGCCAGCAGCTTAGGGGTCGGGACAGGCCGGGAAGGCTACACCTTC
J gene: TRBJ1-1; V gene: TRBV7-8; D gene: -; clone size: -; CDR3 protein: CASRPAPSGTEAFF; CDR3 DNA: TGTGCCAGCAGACCAGCCCCCAGCGGGACTGAAGCTTTCTTT
J gene: TRBJ1-1; V gene: TRBV6-5; D gene: -; clone size: few; CDR3 protein: CASRLGVNTEAFF; CDR3 DNA: TGTGCCAGCCGACTAGGGGTGAACACTGAAGCTTTCTTT
J gene: TRBJ2-7; V gene: TRBV11-2; D gene: -; clone size: -; CDR3 protein: CASSLARYYEQYF; CDR3 DNA: TGTGCCAGCAGCTTAGCCAGGTACTACGAGCAGTACTTC
J gene: TRBJ1-2; V gene: TRBV6-1; D gene: -; clone size: -; CDR3 protein: CASSEARPYTVNYGYTF; CDR3 DNA: TGTGCCAGCAGTGAAGCCCGACCGTACACAGTAAACTATGGCTACACCTTC
J gene: TRBJ2-2; V gene: TRBV30; D gene: -; clone size: -; CDR3 protein: CAWSGTGELFF; CDR3 DNA: TGTGCCTGGTCGGGGACCGGGGAGCTGTTTTTT
J gene: TRBJ2-2; V gene: TRBV7-3; D gene: -; clone size: -; CDR3 protein: CASSPGLAQNTGELFF; CDR3 DNA: TGTGCCAGCAGCCCGGGACTGGCACAGAACACCGGGGAGCTGTTTTTT
J gene: TRBJ2-6; V gene: TRBV19; D gene: -; clone size: -; CDR3 protein: CASSILRFPGANVLTF; CDR3 DNA: TGTGCCAGTAGTATACTGAGGTTCCCTGGGGCCAACGTCCTGACTTTC
J gene: TRBJ2-5; V gene: TRBV5-5; D gene: -; clone size: -; CDR3 protein: CASSLAASAAQETQYF; CDR3 DNA: TGTGCCAGCAGCTTGGCCGCCAGCGCGGCTCAAGAGACCCAGTACTTC
J gene: TRBJ2-5; V gene: TRBV7-7; D gene: TRBD1; clone size: few; CDR3 protein: CASSPGTGRETQYF; CDR3 DNA: TGTGCTAGCAGCCCGGGGACAGGGAGGGAGACCCAGTACTTC
J gene: TRBJ2-1; V gene: TRBV3-1/TRBV3-2; D gene: TRBD2; clone size: -; CDR3 protein: CASSLGLANNEQFF; CDR3 DNA: TGTGCCAGCAGCCTTGGACTAGCTAACAATGAGCAGTTCTTC
J gene: TRBJ2-2; V gene: TRBV5-1; D gene: TRBD1; clone size: -; CDR3 protein: CASRSGQGSNTGELFF; CDR3 DNA: TGCGCCAGCAGATCTGGACAGGGATCGAACACCGGGGAGCTGTTTTTT
J gene: TRBJ1-2; V gene: TRBV4-1; D gene: -; clone size: -; CDR3 protein: CASSQEAGLNGYTF; CDR3 DNA: TGCGCCAGCAGCCAAGAAGCAGGGCTAAATGGCTACACCTTC
J gene: TRBJ1-4; V gene: TRBV4-1; D gene: TRBD1; clone size: -; CDR3 protein: CASSQEKGAGDEKLFF; CDR3 DNA: TGCGCCAGCAGCCAAGAAAAGGGGGCAGGGGATGAAAAACTGTTTTTT
J gene: TRBJ1-1; V gene: TRBV30; D gene: -; clone size: -; CDR3 protein: CAWSVGGEAFF; CDR3 DNA: TGTGCCTGGAGTGTTGGGGGGGAAGCTTTCTTT
J gene: TRBJ1-1; V gene: TRBV10-3; D gene: TRBD1; clone size: -; CDR3 protein: CAISTAGGATRTEAFF; CDR3 DNA: TGTGCCATCAGCACAGCAGGGGGCGCAACACGGACTGAAGCTTTCTTT
J gene: TRBJ2-1; V gene: TRBV25-1; D gene: -; clone size: -; CDR3 protein: CASSGLSAGHNEQFF; CDR3 DNA: TGTGCCAGCAGTGGGTTATCGGCAGGGCACAATGAGCAGTTCTTC
J gene: TRBJ1-1; V gene: TRBV30; D gene: TRBD1; clone size: -; CDR3 protein: CAWSLEGDQGVGEAFF; CDR3 DNA: TGTGCCTGGAGTCTTGAGGGCGACCAGGGGGTGGGTGAAGCTTTCTTT
J gene: TRBJ1-2; V gene: TRBV27; D gene: -; clone size: -; CDR3 protein: CASSLTASNYGYTF; CDR3 DNA: TGTGCCAGCAGCTTGACAGCTAGTAACTATGGCTACACCTTC
J gene: TRBJ2-7; V gene: TRBV7-3; D gene: -; clone size: -; CDR3 protein: CASSLGASLAYEQYF; CDR3 DNA: TGTGCCAGCAGCTTAGGGGCCAGTCTAGCCTACGAGCAGTACTTC
J gene: TRBJ1-2; V gene: TRBV6-4; D gene: -; clone size: once; CDR3 protein: CASSDSFGVGGYTF; CDR3 DNA: TGTGCCAGCAGTGACTCTTTCGGGGTGGGTGGCTACACCTTC
J gene: TRBJ2-1; V gene: TRBV7-2; D gene: TRBD1; clone size: -; CDR3 protein: CASQTGGGYNEQFF; CDR3 DNA: TGTGCCAGCCAGACAGGGGGTGGGTACAATGAGCAGTTCTTC
J gene: TRBJ1-4; V gene: TRBV18; D gene: -; clone size: -; CDR3 protein: CASSPSGGKRDEKLFF; CDR3 DNA: TGTGCCAGCTCACCATCTGGAGGGAAAAGGGATGAAAAACTGTTTTTT
J gene: TRBJ2-3; V gene: TRBV7-6; D gene: -; clone size: -; CDR3 protein: CASSLLVRTDTQYF; CDR3 DNA: TGTGCCAGCAGCCTCCTCGTCCGCACAGATACGCAGTATTTT
J gene: TRBJ2-3; V gene: TRBV5-5; D gene: -; clone size: -; CDR3 protein: CASSFRGDSNTDTQYF; CDR3 DNA: TGTGCCAGCAGCTTCAGAGGAGATTCTAACACAGATACGCAGTATTTT
J gene: TRBJ1-2; V gene: TRBV6-5; D gene: TRBD1; clone size: -; CDR3 protein: CASTSRDRQNYGYTF; CDR3 DNA: TGTGCCAGCACCTCAAGGGACAGGCAGAACTATGGCTACACCTTC
J gene: TRBJ1-6; V gene: TRBV6-4; D gene: TRBD1; clone size: -; CDR3 protein: CASRRQGGSYNSPLHF; CDR3 DNA: TGTGCCAGCCGTCGACAGGGGGGATCCTATAATTCACCCCTCCACTTT
J gene: TRBJ2-3; V gene: TRBV10-1; D gene: TRBD2; clone size: -; CDR3 protein: CASSESWSGGDTDTQYF; CDR3 DNA: TGCGCCAGCAGTGAGTCTTGGAGCGGGGGGGACACAGATACGCAGTATTTT
J gene: TRBJ1-6; V gene: TRBV27; D gene: -; clone size: -; CDR3 protein: CASSQNTFPLNSPLHF; CDR3 DNA: TGTGCCAGCAGTCAGAATACCTTCCCCTTAAATTCACCCCTCCACTTT
J gene: TRBJ1-6; V gene: TRBV12-3/TRBV12-4; D gene: TRBD1; clone size: -; CDR3 protein: CASSQGGGSPLHF; CDR3 DNA: TGTGCCAGCAGTCAGGGGGGTGGTTCACCCCTCCACTTT
J gene: TRBJ2-3; V gene: TRBV9; D gene: TRBD2; clone size: -; CDR3 protein: CASSTAGGTDTQYF; CDR3 DNA: TGTGCCAGCAGCACAGCGGGGGGAACAGATACGCAGTATTTT
J gene: TRBJ1-4; V gene: TRBV15; D gene: -; clone size: -; CDR3 protein: CATSIGGTNEKLFF; CDR3 DNA: TGTGCCACCAGCATAGGGGGAACTAATGAAAAACTGTTTTTT
J gene: TRBJ1-1; V gene: TRBV6-6; D gene: TRBD1; clone size: -; CDR3 protein: CASSGTGGSTEAFF; CDR3 DNA: TGTGCCAGCAGCGGCACAGGGGGCAGTACTGAAGCTTTCTTT
J gene: TRBJ2-7; V gene: TRBV7-7; D gene: -; clone size: -; CDR3 protein: CASSLGTQGEQYF; CDR3 DNA: TGTGCTAGCAGCTTGGGGACACAAGGCGAGCAGTACTTC
J gene: TRBJ2-3; V gene: TRBV2; D gene: TRBD2; clone size: -; CDR3 protein: CASLEWVAGARDTQYF; CDR3 DNA: TGTGCCAGCCTAGAATGGGTAGCGGGGGCCCGGGATACGCAGTATTTT
J gene: TRBJ1-1; V gene: TRBV3-1/TRBV3-2; D gene: -; clone size: -; CDR3 protein: CASSQPGLNTEAFF; CDR3 DNA: TGTGCCAGCAGCCAACCAGGGCTGAACACTGAAGCTTTCTTT